The 8 T cell receptor beta chains below come from one sample, sequenced in a study of cytomegalovirus exposure and HLA in healthy donors. Assay used: immunoSEQ multiplex PCR; TCRdb lists only in-frame clones, some missing. The profile shows 150,000 to 180,000 clones, 86% of them singletons. The sample was PBMCs. Receptors originate from a man aged 18 to 29 in good health and CMV-seropositive.

In its sample, this clone was seen once. The chain joins TRBV11-3 to TRBJ2-2; the D gene is possibly TRBD1 (5 bases). V lost 4 bases, J lost 0 bases, and 12 bases lay in between. This CDR3 contains 16 residues. Germline CDR1 reads SGHNT; CDR2 reads YENEEA. For the CDR3, the DNA is TGTGCCAGCAGCTGGGGCGGCCTTACGAACACCGGGGAGCTGTTTTTT. This sequence encodes CASSWGGLTNTGELFF.

V is TRBV6-5 and J is TRBJ2-7; possibly TRBD2 for D (5 bases). The V and J ends lost 0 bases and 2 bases respectively, with 11 bases between them. The CDR3 extends over 15 amino acids. Germline V CDR1 and CDR2: MNHEY, SVGAGI. The CDR3 protein is CASSYSRAGAYEQYF. The DNA for the CDR3 is TGTGCCAGCAGTTACTCGAGGGCAGGTGCCTACGAGCAGTACTTC.

This clone was recorded only once. The rearrangement joins TRBV7-2 to TRBJ2-1; D is unresolved. CDR1 SGHTA and CDR2 FQGNSA come from the germline V gene. V was trimmed by 3 bases and J by 0 bases, leaving 9 bases between them. CDR3 length: 15 residues. Here the CDR3 DNA reads TGTGCCAGCAGCTTGGCAAAAAACTCCTACAATGAGCAGTTCTTC. This encodes CASSLAKNSYNEQFF.

The chain carries TRBV7-2 and TRBJ2-3; TRBD2 is a possible D gene (6 bases). The germline V and J ends were trimmed by 1 base and 0 bases, with 17 bases remaining between them. The germline V gene encodes CDR1 SGHTA and CDR2 FQGNSA. CDR3 length: 18 residues. The CDR3 DNA is TGTGCCAGCAGCTTAGTGTCTCGGGGGAGAACTAGCACAGATACGCAGTATTTT. Translation: CASSLVSRGRTSTDTQYF.

This clone was seen more than once but under ten times. The V gene is TRBV4-3, the J gene TRBJ1-1; D call uncertain. Per germline, CDR1 LGHNA and CDR2 YSLEER. Trimming cost V 0 bases and J 8 bases, with 10 bases left between them. The CDR3 runs to 13 residues. CDR3 DNA: TGCGCCAGCAGCCAAGAGGCGGCAGCAGAAGCTTTCTTT. Translating gives CASSQEAAAEAFF.

The chain has TRBV19 and TRBJ2-7; perhaps TRBD2 as D (5 bases). The germline V and J ends were trimmed by 5 bases and 2 bases, with 19 bases remaining between them. The CDR3 runs to 16 residues. Germline CDR1 reads LNHDA; CDR2 reads SQIVND (reference sequence). CDR3 coding DNA: TGTGCCAGTAGTGGCCCCGAAAGGACTGCGACCTACGAGCAGTACTTC. It encodes CASSGPERTATYEQYF.

V gene TRBV2 combines with J gene TRBJ2-5; the match to TRBD2 covers 8 bases. The V gene end was trimmed by 8 bases and the J gene end by 4 bases; junction bases not matched to a gene: 9. Germline V gene sequence: CDR1 SNHLY, CDR2 FYNNEI. The CDR3 totals 14 residues. DNA of the CDR3: TGTGCCAGCTTCGGGGGGGGAGTAGTAGAGACCCAGTACTTC. The encoded protein is CASFGGGVVETQYF. The variable domain in full, with the rest retrieved from reference TRBV2 and TRBJ2-5, is EPEVTQTPSHQVTQMGQEVILRCVPISNHLYFYWYRQILGQKVEFLVSFYNNEISEKSEIFDDQFSVERPDGSNFTLKIRSTKLEDSAMYFCASFGGGVVETQYFGPGTRLLVL.

As concerns this clone: The junction departs from the called germline gene at one end, perhaps through a read error. V is TRBV4-2 and J is TRBJ2-7, with D perhaps TRBD2 (6 bases). The CDR3 extends over 14 amino acids. The germline CDR1 and CDR2 sequences are LGHNA and YNFKEQ. The CDR3 here is CASSQGGSSSEQYF. CDR3 DNA sequence: TGTGCCAGCAGCCAGGGAGGATCCTCCTCCGAGCAGTACTTC.